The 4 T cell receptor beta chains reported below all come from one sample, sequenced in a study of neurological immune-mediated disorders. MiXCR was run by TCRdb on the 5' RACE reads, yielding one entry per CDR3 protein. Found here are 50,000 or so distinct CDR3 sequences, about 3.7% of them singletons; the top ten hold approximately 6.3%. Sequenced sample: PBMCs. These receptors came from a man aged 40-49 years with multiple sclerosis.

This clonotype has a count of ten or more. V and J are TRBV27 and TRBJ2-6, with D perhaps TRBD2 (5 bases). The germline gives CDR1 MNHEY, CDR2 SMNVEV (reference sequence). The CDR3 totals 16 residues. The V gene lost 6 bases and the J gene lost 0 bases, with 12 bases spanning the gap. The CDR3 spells CASRKTSSSGANVLTF. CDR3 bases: TGTGCCAGCAGAAAAACTAGTAGCTCTGGGGCCAACGTCCTGACTTTC. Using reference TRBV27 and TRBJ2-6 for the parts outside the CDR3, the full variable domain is EAQVTQNPRYLITVTGKKLTVTCSQNMNHEYMSWYRQDPGLGLRQIYYSMNVEVTDKGDVPEGYKVSRKEKRNFPLILESPSPNQTSLYFCASRKTSSSGANVLTFGAGSRLTVL.

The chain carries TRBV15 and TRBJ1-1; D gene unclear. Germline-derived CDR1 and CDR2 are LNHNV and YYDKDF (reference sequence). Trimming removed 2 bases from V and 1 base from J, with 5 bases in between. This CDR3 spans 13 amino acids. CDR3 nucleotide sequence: TGTGCCACCAGCAGAACAGAGAACACTGAAGCTTTCTTT. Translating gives CATSRTENTEAFF.

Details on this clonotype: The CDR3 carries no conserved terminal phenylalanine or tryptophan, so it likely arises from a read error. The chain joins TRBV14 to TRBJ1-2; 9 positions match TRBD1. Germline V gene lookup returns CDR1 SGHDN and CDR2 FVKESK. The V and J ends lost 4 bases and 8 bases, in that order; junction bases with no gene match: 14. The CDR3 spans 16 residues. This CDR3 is CASSPTRDRDYQGYTV. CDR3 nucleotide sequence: TGTGCCAGCAGCCCTACACGGGACAGGGATTATCAAGGCTACACCGTC.

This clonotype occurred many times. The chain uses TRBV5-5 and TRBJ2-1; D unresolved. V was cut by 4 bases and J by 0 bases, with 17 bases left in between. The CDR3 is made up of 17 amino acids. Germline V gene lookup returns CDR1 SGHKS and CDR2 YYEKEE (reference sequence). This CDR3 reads CASSPVVGTFSYNEQFF. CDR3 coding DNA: TGTGCCAGCAGCCCCGTCGTGGGTACCTTCTCCTACAATGAGCAGTTCTTC.